One and the same sample provided the 16 T cell receptor beta chains below, sequenced in a study of T cell repertoires in cytomegalovirus infection. TCRdb re-derived calls from the reads in MiXCR, one entry per CDR3 protein. The sample contains under 50,000 distinct CDR3 sequences, approximately 22% of which appear only once. No antigen has been identified for these receptors. The sequencing sample was made of PBMCs, sequenced either directly or after in vitro stimulation (not recorded which). The source is a human donor in good health (CMV status not recorded). Some clones in this sample may be carry-over from other donors' samples.

This clonotype appeared many times. The chain carries TRBV10-2 and TRBJ2-3; D gene ambiguous. Germline V gene sequence: CDR1 WSHSY, CDR2 SAAADI. The CDR3 has 13 amino acids. Trimming removed 2 bases from V and 2 bases from J, with 5 bases in between. The CDR3 DNA sequence: TGCGCCAGCAGTGAGGACAACACAGATACGCAGTATTTT. Translation gives CASSEDNTDTQYF.

The chain is built from TRBV11-2 and TRBJ2-1; 8 bases agree with TRBD2. Trimming at V came to 6 bases and at J to 8 bases, leaving 18 bases not matched to a gene. This CDR3 has 17 residues. Germline V gene lookup returns CDR1 SGHAT and CDR2 FQNNGV. The CDR3 is CASSPPSEGLVYHEQFF. The CDR3 coding sequence is TGTGCCAGCAGTCCTCCCAGTGAGGGACTAGTATACCATGAGCAGTTCTTC.

CDR3: CASGASHPNQPQHF. CDR3 DNA sequence: TGTGCCAGCGGGGCGAGCCACCCCAATCAGCCCCAGCATTTT. The rearrangement joins TRBV3-1 to TRBJ1-5; D is perhaps TRBD1 (5 bases). The CDR3 sequence is 14 residues long. Trimming shortened V by 8 bases and J by 3 bases, and 14 bases separated the two germline ends. Germline V lookup: CDR1 LGHDT, CDR2 YNNKEL (reference sequence). The entire variable domain, with the rest obtained from reference TRBV3-1 and TRBJ1-5, is as follows: DTAVSQTPKYLVTQMGNDKSIKCEQNLGHDTMYWYKQDSKKFLKIMFSYNNKELIINETVPNRFSPKSPDKAHLNLHINSLELGDSAVYFCASGASHPNQPQHFGDGTRLSIL.

The rearrangement uses TRBV11-2 and TRBJ2-3; 11 bases are a match to TRBD2. The CDR3 is 14 amino acids. Germline V gene sequence: CDR1 SGHAT, CDR2 FQNNGV. J was trimmed by 4 bases and V by 5 bases; bases with no gene match: 2. This CDR3 reads CASSTSGGPDTQYF. CDR3 in DNA: TGTGCCAGCAGCACTAGCGGGGGTCCAGATACGCAGTATTTT. The whole variable domain, remainder taken from reference TRBV11-2 and TRBJ2-3, is EAGVAQSPRYKIIEKRQSVAFWCNPISGHATLYWYQQILGQGPKLLIQFQNNGVVDDSQLPKDRFSAERLKGVDSTLKIQPAKLEDSAVYLCASSTSGGPDTQYFGPGTRLTVL.

The chain carries TRBV5-3 and TRBJ2-7, with TRBD2 matching 8 bases. TRBV5-3 is noted as an ORF with a role that remains uncertain. There are 15 residues in the CDR3. The V segment lost 8 bases and the J segment 0 bases; nucleotides outside the gene matches: 10. Here the CDR3 DNA reads TGTGCCAGCAGCGGGGGTGCCGCTAGCTCCTACGAGCAGTACTTC. Translation: CASSGGAASSYEQYF.

This clonotype has just a few counts. The chain has TRBV29-1 and TRBJ2-1; 8 bases fit TRBD2. V shed 6 bases, J shed 2 bases, and the junction held 6 bases outside the gene matches. The germline CDR1 and CDR2 sequences are SQVTM and ANQGSEA. The CDR3 runs to 14 residues. Here the CDR3 reads CSVYAAGAYNEQFF. CDR3 sequence (DNA): TGCAGCGTCTACGCAGCGGGAGCCTACAATGAGCAGTTCTTC.

This clonotype was detected a few times. V usage is TRBV30 and J usage is TRBJ2-7, with D uncertain. V dropped 3 bases and J dropped 0 bases, with 9 bases sitting between them. CDR3 length equals 13 residues. Germline V gene lookup returns CDR1 GTSNPN and CDR2 SVGIG (reference sequence). CDR3 region: CAWSPLASYEQYF. The CDR3 nucleotides are TGTGCCTGGAGCCCACTTGCCTCCTACGAGCAGTACTTC.

This clonotype turned up a few times. V is TRBV19 and J is TRBJ2-2, with D tentatively TRBD2 (5 bases). Trimming left V 6 bases short and J 4 bases short, with 12 bases between. CDR1 and CDR2 from the germline V gene are LNHDA and SQIVND (reference sequence). This CDR3 contains 14 residues. Here the CDR3 reads CASSNPGGTGELFF. CDR3 nucleotide sequence: TGTGCCAGTAGCAACCCCGGAGGCACCGGGGAGCTGTTTTTT.

This clonotype occurred a few times. The germline gene is not matched at one end of the junction; a read error may be the cause. The V call is TRBV7-9, the J call TRBJ2-5; TRBD2 agrees at 16 bases. Germline values: CDR1 SEHNR, CDR2 FQNEAQ (reference sequence). CDR3 length: 14 amino acids. CDR3 sequence (DNA): TGTGCCAGCAGCGGGGGACTAGCGGGAGGGTCTTGGGACTTC. Its translation: CASSGGLAGGSWDF.

The gene calls are TRBV2 and TRBJ2-7, with D unclear. V was pared by 6 bases and J by 2 bases, with 17 bases between. The V gene's germline CDR1 is SNHLY and CDR2 FYNNEI. The CDR3 extends over 15 amino acids. The CDR3 DNA is TGTGCCAGCAGGGTGGGGTGGCGTCCCCCCTACGAGCAGTACTTC. This translates into CASRVGWRPPYEQYF. The full variable domain, its missing parts supplied by reference TRBV2 and TRBJ2-7, is EPEVTQTPSHQVTQMGQEVILRCVPISNHLYFYWYRQILGQKVEFLVSFYNNEISEKSEIFDDQFSVERPDGSNFTLKIRSTKLEDSAMYFCASRVGWRPPYEQYFGPGTRLTVT.

This clonotype appeared many times. This sequence joins TRBV7-9 and TRBJ1-1, with 7 bases matching TRBD1. The V segment lost 1 base and the J segment 4 bases; nucleotides outside the gene matches: 6. Looked up from germline, CDR1 is SEHNR and CDR2 is FQNEAQ (reference sequence). The CDR3 extends over 15 amino acids. This chain's CDR3 is CASSLGSGQITEAFF. CDR3 in DNA: TGTGCCAGCAGCTTAGGGTCGGGACAGATCACTGAAGCTTTCTTT.

The sample holds many counts of this clonotype. The CDR3 nucleotides read TGCGCCAGCAGCCTCGAGGGGGGCACAAGCTCCTACGAGCAGTACTTC. Translating it yields CASSLEGGTSSYEQYF. The V and J genes are TRBV5-1 and TRBJ2-7; D assignment may be TRBD1 or TRBD2 (6 bases each). Germline V gene sequence: CDR1 SGHRS, CDR2 YFSETQ. The CDR3 length is 16 residues. Trimming took off 4 bases at V and 0 bases at J, with 17 bases between the two ends.

Concerning this clonotype: This sequence may be a read error, since a much larger clone differs from it by one base. The chain is built from TRBV5-1 and TRBJ2-7, with 9 bases identical to TRBD2. The J segment lost 4 bases and the V segment lost 9 bases, leaving 11 bases of the junction unmatched. CDR3 size: 14 residues. Germline-derived CDR1 and CDR2 are SGHRS and YFSETQ. For the CDR3, the DNA is TGCGCCAACAGGAAGGCGGGAGGGGCGTACGAGCAGTACTTC. This gives the protein CANRKAGGAYEQYF.

This clonotype was seen ten or more times. This chain connects TRBV10-3 to TRBJ2-7, with 9 bases that match TRBD2. V gave up 7 bases and J gave up 6 bases; unmatched junction bases: 10. CDR1 and CDR2 from the germline V gene are ENHRY and SYGVKD. This CDR3 is built from 14 residues. The CDR3 loop reads CAIKSGLAFPEQYF. Written as DNA, the CDR3 is TGTGCCATCAAATCGGGACTAGCTTTTCCCGAGCAGTACTTC.

This clonotype was seen more than once but under ten times. This chain connects TRBV6-2 or TRBV6-3 to TRBJ2-7, with D unresolved. CDR3 length: 17 residues. Germline CDR1 is MNHEY and CDR2 is SVGEGT. The V end lost 6 bases, the J end lost 3 bases, and 24 bases lay between the germline ends. The CDR3 nucleotides read TGTGCCAGCAGAGGACCCGACTTCGCGCAGGAAGGCTACGAGCAGTACTTC. Protein: CASRGPDFAQEGYEQYF.

This clonotype was seen only a few times. This chain uses TRBV6-2 or TRBV6-3 with TRBJ2-3; D gene unclear. The CDR3 loop spans 12 amino acids. Germline CDR1 MNHEY, CDR2 SVGEGT. V was cut by 7 bases and J by 1 base, with 6 bases left in between. The CDR3 region has the DNA TGTGCCAGCATCTCGCGCACAGATACGCAGTATTTT. As protein: CASISRTDTQYF.